This entry lists 9 T cell receptor beta chains sequenced from one sample in a study of T cells in women clearing cervical HPV infection (dated by TCRdb to the late 2010s). The library relied on the immunoSEQ multiplex PCR assay. In its TCRdb copy, this immuneACCESS table keeps in-frame sequences only and misses some clones. Where compared with another copy, unresolved V genes explain less than half of these, and the others have no known cause. This sample's table carries roughly 30,000 clones. The ten largest account for more than 6% of the sample. The material sequenced was blood buffy coat. Receptor source: a woman between 18 and 70 years old with a cervical HPV16 infection that either progressed to CIN3+ or cleared (not recorded which).

As concerns this clone: Coverage ceases 3 residues before the CDR3 finishes, and the germline J gene fills in the end. The chain carries TRBV2 and TRBJ2-7; 9 positions match TRBD1. Unmatched junction bases numbered 12, after V lost 2 bases and J lost 4 bases. Looked up from germline, CDR1 is SNHLY and CDR2 is FYNNEI. CDR3 size: 17 residues. The CDR3 bases that were read are TGTGCCAGCAGTGAAAAAAAACCGGGACAGGGCACGTACGAG. As protein: CASSEKKPGQGTYE. The whole CDR3 protein reads CASSEKKPGQGTYEQYF.

A word on this clone: The read is 3 residues too short to cover the CDR3 end, so that end is filled in from the germline J gene. The rearrangement uses TRBV5-1 and TRBJ1-2; D unclear. This CDR3 spans 15 amino acids. The germline V and J ends were trimmed by 0 bases and 2 bases, with 11 bases remaining between them. From germline, CDR1 is SGHRS and CDR2 YFSETQ. CDR3 protein: CASSLDRLMNYGYTF. Partial CDR3 DNA: TGCGCCAGCAGCTTGGACAGATTAATGAACTATGGC.

Comment on this clone: The read falls 3 residues short of the CDR3 end, and the missing part is taken from the germline J gene. This chain uses TRBV5-1 with TRBJ1-6; tentatively, D is TRBD1 (5 bases). CDR1 SGHRS and CDR2 YFSETQ come from the germline V gene. V was pared by 4 bases and J by 0 bases, with 20 bases between. The CDR3 has 19 amino acids. The part of the CDR3 DNA that was read is TGCGCCAGCAGCCCCGCGGGCTCCGGGGGAAGCTCCTATAATTCACCC. This codes for CASSPAGSGGSSYNSP. The CDR3 in its entirety is CASSPAGSGGSSYNSPLHF.

A remark on this clone: The read terminates 3 residues before the CDR3 end, so the remaining end is supplied by the germline J gene. The rearrangement links TRBV19 to TRBJ1-6, with D tentatively TRBD1 (5 bases). The CDR3 has 15 amino acids. CDR1 and CDR2 (germline): LNHDA, SQIVND (reference sequence). V lost 10 bases and J lost 3, with 16 bases in between. The sequenced CDR3 bases are TGTGCCACGAGGGGCAGCAACGACTATAATTCACCC. Translating gives CATRGSNDYNSP. In full, the CDR3 is CATRGSNDYNSPLHF.

Notes on this clone: The CDR3 is cut off 3 residues early in the read; its end comes from the germline J gene. V usage is TRBV6-1 and J usage is TRBJ1-2, with TRBD1 matching 7 bases. Trimming took 3 bases from V and 7 from J; bases not matched to a gene: 8. This CDR3 contains 14 residues. Germline V lookup: CDR1 MNHNS, CDR2 SASEGT. The CDR3 DNA, read in part, is TGTGCCAGCAGTGACACGACAGGGTTCTCTGGC. It codes for CASSDTTGFSG. The CDR3 reads in full as CASSDTTGFSGYTF.

On this clone: The read terminates 3 residues ahead of where the CDR3 ends, so the germline J gene completes it. The chain is built from TRBV5-1 and TRBJ2-1; TRBD2 matches 10 bases. With V trimmed by 4 bases and J by 8 bases, 6 bases remained unmatched. Germline CDR1 and CDR2: SGHRS and YFSETQ. CDR3 length equals 14 residues. CDR3 protein: CASSPAGGYHEQFF. The CDR3 DNA, read in part, is TGCGCCAGCAGCCCAGCGGGAGGGTACCATGAG. Full variable domain (rest looked up from reference TRBV5-1 and TRBJ2-1): KAGVTQTPRYLIKTRGQQVTLSCSPISGHRSVSWYQQTPGQGLQFLFEYFSETQRNKGNFPGRFSGRQFSNSRSEMNVSTLELGDSALYLCASSPAGGYHEQFFGPGTRLTVL.

With respect to this clone: The sequence runs out 3 residues before the end of the CDR3; the remainder is reconstructed from the germline J gene. The V gene is TRBV24-1, the J gene TRBJ1-4, with 9 bases matching TRBD1. From germline, CDR1 is KGHDR and CDR2 SFDVKD. Germline trimming cut 2 bases from V and 4 bases from J; bases unmatched to any gene: 4. The CDR3 length is 16 residues. CDR3 bases read: TGTGCCACCAGTGATTCGGGACAGGGACATAATGAAAAA. Its translation: CATSDSGQGHNEK. The complete CDR3 reads CATSDSGQGHNEKLFF.

For this clone: With the read ending 3 residues before the CDR3 end, the germline J gene is used to fill in that end. Other DNA sequences within the sample encode an identical CDR3. The rearrangement uses TRBV7-9 and TRBJ1-3; D may be TRBD1 (6 bases). The CDR3 sequence is 12 residues long. Germline V gives CDR1 SEHNR, CDR2 FQNEAQ (reference sequence). This CDR3 reads CASSLEIQGIYF. CDR3 DNA, as far as it was read: TGTGCCAGCAGCTTGGAGATACAGGGC.

To note about this clone: The CDR3 end lies 3 residues beyond the end of the read and is filled in from the germline J gene. The chain carries TRBV18 and TRBJ1-2, with TRBD1 matching 8 bases. The CDR3 totals 17 residues. The germline V gene encodes CDR1 KGHSH and CDR2 LQKENI. The covered CDR3 bases are TGTGCCAGCTCAAGCCCCCGGGACAGGTTAATCACAGATACC. Residues: CASSSPRDRLITDT. The whole CDR3 sequence is CASSSPRDRLITDTYTF.